The 18 T cell receptor beta chains given below trace back to one sample, sequenced in a study of T cell changes during pregnancy in multiple sclerosis. Repertoires were generated with immunoSEQ multiplex PCR, while TCRdb's copy carries only in-frame clones and drops some. The table lists approximately 60,000 clones, 92% of them singletons, with approximately 2.2% in the top ten. The sample was peripheral blood, taken in the first trimester of pregnancy. The origin of the receptors is a female donor with multiple sclerosis, enrolled in a pregnancy study.

V and J are TRBV30 and TRBJ2-3; 8 bases are shared with TRBD2. The trim removed 2 bases at V and 3 bases at J, leaving 10 bases unmatched. From germline, CDR1 is GTSNPN and CDR2 SVGIG (reference sequence). The CDR3 consists of 16 residues. DNA of the CDR3: TGTGCCTGGAGTTTAACAAGCGGGAGTTCTACAGATACGCAGTATTTT. Translated: CAWSLTSGSSTDTQYF.

The chain links TRBV7-2 to TRBJ2-5, with TRBD1 matching over 8 bases. Germline CDR1 is SGHTA and CDR2 is FQGNSA. V lost 5 bases and J lost 5; bases outside the gene matches: 10. CDR3 size: 15 residues. The CDR3 loop reads CASSQRQGAWETQYF. The DNA for the CDR3 is TGTGCCAGCAGCCAACGCCAGGGGGCGTGGGAGACCCAGTACTTC.

This sequence joins TRBV15 and TRBJ2-7; 11 nucleotides align to TRBD2. The trim removed 5 bases at V and 4 bases at J, leaving 7 bases unmatched. Germline CDR1 and CDR2: LNHNV and YYDKDF (reference sequence). This CDR3 is 15 amino acids long. CDR3 nucleotides: TGTGCCACCAGCTCTCTAGCGGGAGGAAGGTACGAGCAGTACTTC. It is translated as CATSSLAGGRYEQYF.

This clone was counted a few times. The rearrangement links TRBV29-1 to TRBJ1-1; D gene uncertain. This CDR3 region has 13 residues. V lost 5 bases, J lost 3 bases, and 13 bases lay in between. Germline assignment: CDR1 SQVTM and CDR2 ANQGSEA. In nucleotides, the CDR3 is TGCAGCGTTAAATCGCAGTTTGACACTGAAGCTTTCTTT. This translates into CSVKSQFDTEAFF.

The V gene is TRBV27, the J gene TRBJ1-5; D is uncertain. The germline gives CDR1 MNHEY, CDR2 SMNVEV (reference sequence). The CDR3 is 14 amino acids. Trimming removed 6 bases at V and 5 bases at J, with 14 bases between. The CDR3 coding sequence is TGTGCCAGCAGCCCGCGGGGTCGGGATCAGCCCCAGCATTTT. As protein: CASSPRGRDQPQHF.

The chain uses TRBV6-1 and TRBJ2-3, with D possibly being TRBD1 (5 bases). V lost 5 bases and J lost 9, with 15 bases in between. The CDR3 has 13 residues. Germline V gene lookup returns CDR1 MNHNS and CDR2 SASEGT. The CDR3 coding sequence is TGTGCCAGCAGTTCTGAGCACCAGGGAACGCAGTATTTT. Its translation: CASSSEHQGTQYF.

This clone was seen a handful of times. This chain links TRBV28 with TRBJ1-5, with a weak D call TRBD1 (5 bases). Trimming took 4 bases from V and 5 from J, leaving 15 bases between them. This CDR3 region has 15 residues. The germline V gene has CDR1 MDHEN and CDR2 SYDVKM. CDR3 amino acids: CASSYRAGFDQPQHF. The CDR3 nucleotides are TGTGCCAGCAGTTACCGTGCAGGGTTTGATCAGCCCCAGCATTTT.

This sequence joins TRBV28 and TRBJ1-5; TRBD1 agrees at 8 bases. Germline assignment: CDR1 MDHEN and CDR2 SYDVKM. V gave up 1 base and J gave up 3 bases; unmatched junction bases: 5. The CDR3 consists of 16 residues. The CDR3 spells CASSLSGQGFNQPQHF. Written as DNA, the CDR3 is TGTGCCAGCAGTTTATCCGGACAGGGTTTCAATCAGCCCCAGCATTTT.

This chain uses TRBV5-8 with TRBJ2-3; perhaps TRBD1 as D (6 bases). The germline gives CDR1 SGHTS, CDR2 YDEGEE. This CDR3 has 16 residues. V was shortened by 6 bases and J by 2 bases, with 19 bases between the two germline ends. The CDR3 reads CASTLYGRGFTDTQYF. In nucleotides, the CDR3 is TGTGCCAGCACTCTGTACGGTAGGGGGTTCACAGATACGCAGTATTTT.

The chain couples TRBV27 to TRBJ2-5; D call uncertain. CDR1 is MNHEY, CDR2 SMNVEV, per germline (reference sequence). V dropped 3 bases and J dropped 0 bases, with 8 bases sitting between them. This CDR3 has 14 amino acids. The DNA of the CDR3 is TGTGCCAGCAGTTTCAACGGGTACCAAGAGACCCAGTACTTC. Translation gives CASSFNGYQETQYF.

This chain links TRBV5-5 with TRBJ1-2, with a possible D match to TRBD1 (6 bases). The V end was cut by 0 bases, the J end by 4 bases, with 13 bases between. Germline CDR1 SGHKS, CDR2 YYEKEE (reference sequence). This CDR3 region has 15 residues. This chain's CDR3 is CASSLDRAVPYGYTF. CDR3 bases: TGTGCCAGCAGCTTGGACAGGGCGGTTCCCTATGGCTACACCTTC.

The J gene is TRBJ2-3, the V gene TRBV7-2; a weak D match, TRBD2 (7 bases). Germline CDR1 and CDR2: SGHTA and FQGNSA. Trimming shortened V by 5 bases and J by 4 bases, and 19 bases separated the two germline ends. The CDR3 spans 16 residues. Written as DNA, the CDR3 is TGTGCCAGCAGCCCCAGGGGAGGCGGGAGCGCAGATACGCAGTATTTT. Translated, it gives CASSPRGGGSADTQYF.

This clone was recorded only once. This chain uses TRBV7-9 with TRBJ2-2, with 9 bases that match TRBD1. Germline assignment: CDR1 SEHNR and CDR2 FQNEAQ (reference sequence). The V gene end was trimmed by 5 bases and the J gene end by 7 bases; junction bases not matched to a gene: 14. The CDR3 runs 17 residues. The CDR3 DNA reads as TGTGCCAGCAGCCCTACAGGGGGCGCCTTCGGGGGCGGGGAGCTGTTTTTT. Its protein is CASSPTGGAFGGGELFF.

For the CDR3, the DNA is TGTGCCAGCTCACCCCCCGGACTAGCGGGAGGCCATGAGCAGTTCTTC. It translates to CASSPPGLAGGHEQFF. The rearrangement joins TRBV18 to TRBJ2-1, with 14 nucleotides matching TRBD2. V trimming: 3 bases; J trimming: 8 bases; junction bases outside the gene matches: 6. Germline CDR1 reads KGHSH; CDR2 reads LQKENI. CDR3 length equals 16 residues.

The CDR3 DNA reads as TGCGCCAGCAGCCAATCCCGGTTGGAGACCCAGTACTTC. Translated, it gives CASSQSRLETQYF. J is TRBJ2-5 and V is TRBV4-3; D is uncertain. The CDR3 totals 13 residues. V lost 2 bases and J lost 5, with 9 bases in between. Germline V lookup: CDR1 LGHNA, CDR2 YSLEER.

V gene TRBV5-5 combines with J gene TRBJ2-7, with D unresolved. This CDR3 is built from 14 residues. Germline CDR1 SGHKS, CDR2 YYEKEE (reference sequence). The V end lost 0 bases, the J end lost 0 bases, and 7 bases lay between the germline ends. The CDR3 nucleotides are TGTGCCAGCAGCTTGGGCGGCTACTCCTACGAGCAGTACTTC. Its translation is CASSLGGYSYEQYF.

The chain couples TRBV27 to TRBJ2-1; perhaps TRBD2 as D (6 bases). Germline values: CDR1 MNHEY, CDR2 SMNVEV (reference sequence). The CDR3 is 17 residues long. V dropped 5 bases and J dropped 9 bases, with 26 bases sitting between them. CDR3 loop: CASSPLSSGHLGSEQFF. The CDR3 coding sequence is TGTGCCAGCAGTCCTCTAAGTAGCGGACACCTCGGGAGTGAGCAGTTCTTC.

The V call is TRBV7-6, the J call TRBJ2-1; 9 nucleotides match TRBD2. The CDR3 is 15 amino acids. The germline CDR1 and CDR2 sequences are SGHVS and FNYEAQ. V lost 5 bases, J lost 7 bases, and 9 bases stayed unmatched. The CDR3 DNA reads TGTGCCAGCAGCCCACTTAGCGGGAGTTTAAATGAGCAGTTCTTC. Translating it yields CASSPLSGSLNEQFF.